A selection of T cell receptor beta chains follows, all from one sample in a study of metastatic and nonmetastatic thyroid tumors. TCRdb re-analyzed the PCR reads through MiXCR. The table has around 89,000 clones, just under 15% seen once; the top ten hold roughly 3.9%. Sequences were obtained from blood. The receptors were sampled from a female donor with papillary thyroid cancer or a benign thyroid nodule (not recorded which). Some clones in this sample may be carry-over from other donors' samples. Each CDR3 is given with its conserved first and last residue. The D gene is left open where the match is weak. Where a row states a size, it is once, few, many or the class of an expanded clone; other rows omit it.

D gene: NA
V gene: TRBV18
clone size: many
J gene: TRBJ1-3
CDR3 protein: CASSPSGFSGNTIYF
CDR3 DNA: TGTGCCAGCTCACCATCCGGCTTCTCTGGAAACACCATATATTTT

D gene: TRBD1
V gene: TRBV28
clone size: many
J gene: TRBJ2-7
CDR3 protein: CASSLRTGWGEQYF
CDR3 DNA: TGTGCCAGCAGTCTTCGGACAGGTTGGGGCGAGCAGTACTTC

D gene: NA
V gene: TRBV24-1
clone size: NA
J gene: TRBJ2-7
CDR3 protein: CATIDWDGQYF
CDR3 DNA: TGTGCCACCATTGATTGGGACGGTCAGTACTTC

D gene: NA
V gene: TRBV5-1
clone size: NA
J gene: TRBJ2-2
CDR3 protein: CASSFRPQGSGTNTGELFF
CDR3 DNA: TGCGCCAGCAGCTTCCGTCCCCAGGGGTCTGGCACAAACACCGGGGAGCTGTTTTTT

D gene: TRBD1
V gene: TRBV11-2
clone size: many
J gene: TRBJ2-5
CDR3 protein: CASSSGQGRETQYF
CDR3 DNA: TGTGCCAGCAGCTCGGGACAGGGGCGGGAGACCCAGTACTTC

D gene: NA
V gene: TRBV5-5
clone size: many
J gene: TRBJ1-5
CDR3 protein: CASSLWAVLGQPQHF
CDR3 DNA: TGTGCCAGCAGCTTGTGGGCAGTCTTAGGTCAGCCCCAGCATTTT

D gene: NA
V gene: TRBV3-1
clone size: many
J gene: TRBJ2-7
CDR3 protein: CASSQVEGQRNEQYF
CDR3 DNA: TGTGCCAGCAGCCAAGTTGAGGGTCAAAGGAACGAGCAGTACTTC

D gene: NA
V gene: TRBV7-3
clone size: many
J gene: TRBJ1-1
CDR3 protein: CASSLLGVVNTEAFF
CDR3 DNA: TGTGCCAGCAGCTTACTCGGGGTGGTGAACACTGAAGCTTTCTTT

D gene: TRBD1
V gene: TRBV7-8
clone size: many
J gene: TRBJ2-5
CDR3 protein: CASSLGGQTQYF
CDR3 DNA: TGTGCCAGCAGCTTAGGGGGACAGACTCAGTACTTC

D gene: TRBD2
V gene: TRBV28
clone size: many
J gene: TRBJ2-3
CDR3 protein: CASSLRLAGGQDTQYF
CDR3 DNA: TGTGCCAGCAGTCTTCGACTAGCGGGGGGCCAAGATACGCAGTATTTT

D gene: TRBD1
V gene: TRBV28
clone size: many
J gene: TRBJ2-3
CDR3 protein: CASRRDRGLADTQYF
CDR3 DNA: TGTGCCAGCAGAAGGGACAGGGGATTAGCAGATACGCAGTATTTT

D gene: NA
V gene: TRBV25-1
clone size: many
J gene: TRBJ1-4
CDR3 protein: CASSYAGTSNEKLFF
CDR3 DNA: TGTGCCAGCAGTTACGCCGGGACCTCTAATGAAAAACTGTTTTTT

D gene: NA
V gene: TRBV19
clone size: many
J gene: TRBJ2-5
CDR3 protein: CACAGGAETQYF
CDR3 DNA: TGTGCCTGTGCCGGAGGAGCGGAGACCCAGTACTTC

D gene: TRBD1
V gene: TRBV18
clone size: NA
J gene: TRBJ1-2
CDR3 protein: CASSPTGGDYGYTF
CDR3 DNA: TGTGCCAGCTCACCGACAGGGGGGGACTATGGCTACACCTTC

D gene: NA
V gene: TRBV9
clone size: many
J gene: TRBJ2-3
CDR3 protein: CASSADIQGASTDTQYF
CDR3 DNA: TGTGCCAGCAGCGCCGATATACAGGGAGCTAGCACAGATACGCAGTATTTT

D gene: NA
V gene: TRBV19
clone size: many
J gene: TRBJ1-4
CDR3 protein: CASTPRGLEKLFF
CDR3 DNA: TGTGCCAGTACGCCCCGGGGCCTTGAAAAACTGTTTTTT

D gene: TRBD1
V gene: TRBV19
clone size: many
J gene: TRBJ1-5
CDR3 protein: CASSRQGGNQPQHF
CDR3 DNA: TGTGCCAGTAGTAGACAGGGGGGGAATCAGCCCCAGCATTTT

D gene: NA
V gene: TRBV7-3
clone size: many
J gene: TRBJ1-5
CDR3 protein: CASSLGMVHSNQPQHF
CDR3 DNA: TGTGCCAGCAGCTTAGGTATGGTCCATAGCAATCAGCCCCAGCATTTT

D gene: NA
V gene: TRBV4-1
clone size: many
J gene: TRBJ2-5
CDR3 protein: CASSLGREETQYF
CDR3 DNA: TGCGCCAGCAGCCTCGGGCGGGAAGAGACCCAGTACTTC

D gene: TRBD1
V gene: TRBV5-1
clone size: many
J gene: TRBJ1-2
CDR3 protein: CASSVDRANYGYTF
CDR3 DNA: TGCGCCAGCAGCGTGGACAGGGCGAACTATGGCTACACCTTC

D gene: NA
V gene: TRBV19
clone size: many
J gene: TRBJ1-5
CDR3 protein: CASSSDRKYQPQHF
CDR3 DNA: TGTGCCAGTAGTTCCGACAGGAAATATCAGCCCCAGCATTTT

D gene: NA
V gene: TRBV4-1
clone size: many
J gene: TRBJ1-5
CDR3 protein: CASSTWSNQPQHF
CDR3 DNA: TGCGCCAGCAGTACCTGGAGCAATCAGCCCCAGCATTTT

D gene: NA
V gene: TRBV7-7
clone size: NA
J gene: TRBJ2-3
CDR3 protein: CASILGTQGRADTQYF
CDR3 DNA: TGTGCTAGCATCTTAGGGACGCAGGGACGGGCAGATACTCAGTATTTT